The 26 T cell receptor beta chains in this list originate from one sample, sequenced in a study of blood T cell repertoires in COVID-19 (TCRdb year 2020). Libraries were made using the immunoSEQ multiplex PCR assay. Held by TCRdb, this immuneACCESS table contains in-frame sequences only and omits some clones. Under half of the omission traces to an unresolved V gene where checked; the cause of the rest is unknown. For this sample there are fewer than 200,000 clones; about four fifths appear just once. Of the sample, 6.5% to 8.5% falls within the top ten clones. Sequenced input: peripheral blood. These TCRs come from a woman in her 70s with COVID-19, enrolled during active disease.

The chain joins TRBV11-2 to TRBJ1-2; TRBD1 matches at 7 bases. The CDR3 is 16 amino acids. V lost 5 bases, J lost 2 bases, and 11 bases stayed unmatched. From germline, CDR1 is SGHAT and CDR2 FQNNGV. The CDR3 loop is CASSVTSGTVNYGYTF. Written as DNA, the CDR3 is TGTGCCAGCAGCGTCACATCTGGGACAGTCAACTATGGCTACACCTTC.

J is TRBJ2-7 and V is TRBV27, with 8 bases lining up with TRBD1. The CDR3 length is 13 residues. Losses at the gene ends were 5 bases for V and 12 bases for J; bases not matched to a gene: 12. Per germline, CDR1 MNHEY and CDR2 SMNVEV (reference sequence). CDR3 amino acids: CASSLYGTGLPYF. CDR3 coding DNA: TGTGCCAGCAGTCTTTACGGGACAGGCCTACCGTACTTC.

This clone showed up just a few times. CDR3 residues: CASSLRGWTSGNSYNEQFF. The CDR3 DNA reads as TGTGCCAGTAGTCTCAGGGGTTGGACTAGCGGAAATTCCTACAATGAGCAGTTCTTC. The chain recombines TRBV19 with TRBJ2-1, with 10 bases that match TRBD2. The CDR3 is 19 residues long. Trimming cost V 5 bases and J 1 base; bases outside gene matches: 14. CDR1 LNHDA and CDR2 SQIVND come from the germline V gene (reference sequence).

J is TRBJ2-3 and V is TRBV4-1; TRBD1 matches at 9 bases. V was pared by 6 bases and J by 5 bases, with 6 bases of the junction left unmatched. CDR1 is MGHRA, CDR2 YSYEKL, per germline. CDR3 length: 14 residues. CDR3 sequence (DNA): TGCGCCAGCAGTCAGACAGGGGGTGGAGATACGCAGTATTTT. Its translation: CASSQTGGGDTQYF.

The rearrangement links TRBV6-2 or TRBV6-3 to TRBJ2-1; D is unresolved. The CDR3 spans 13 residues. V was trimmed by 4 bases and J by 0 bases, leaving 4 bases between them. Germline CDR1 MNHEY, CDR2 SVGEGT. The CDR3 loop reads CASSFSSYNEQFF. In DNA form, the CDR3 reads TGTGCCAGCAGTTTTAGCTCCTACAATGAGCAGTTCTTC.

V is TRBV28 and J is TRBJ2-7; 9 bases are shared with TRBD2. Germline values: CDR1 MDHEN, CDR2 SYDVKM. V shed 5 bases, J shed 0 bases, and the junction held 5 bases outside the gene matches. The CDR3 loop spans 15 amino acids. CDR3 region: CASSTSGRISYEQYF. CDR3 nucleotide sequence: TGTGCCAGCAGTACGAGCGGGAGGATCTCCTACGAGCAGTACTTC.

The chain carries TRBV30 and TRBJ2-4; TRBD1 aligns across 7 bases. In germline, CDR1 is GTSNPN, CDR2 SVGIG (reference sequence). Trimming cost V 0 bases and J 7 bases; bases outside gene matches: 12. CDR3 size: 16 residues. CDR3 amino acids: CAWSVGTVRSGNIQYF. The CDR3 DNA reads as TGTGCCTGGAGTGTCGGGACAGTCAGGTCAGGGAACATTCAGTACTTC.

Notes on this clone: At one end, the junction sequence differs from germline, possibly due to a read error. V gene TRBV28 combines with J gene TRBJ2-1; 8 positions match TRBD1. The CDR3 covers 10 residues. Germline CDR1 is MDHEN and CDR2 is SYDVKM. CDR3 DNA sequence: TGTGCCAGCAGTGGACAGGGCGCGGTCTTC. As protein: CASSGQGAVF. Together with reference TRBV28 and TRBJ2-1, the CDR3 gives the full variable domain: DVKVTQSSRYLVKRTGEKVFLECVQDMDHENMFWYRQDPGLGLRLIYFSYDVKMKEKGDIPEGYSVSREKKERFSLILESASTNQTSMYLCASSGQGAVFGPGTRLTVL.

The CDR3 here is CASSISRGYEQYF. The CDR3 DNA sequence: TGTGCCAGTAGTATATCTCGGGGCTACGAGCAGTACTTC. The rearrangement joins TRBV19 to TRBJ2-7; the D gene is possibly TRBD2 (5 bases). From germline, CDR1 is LNHDA and CDR2 SQIVND (reference sequence). The CDR3 contains 13 residues. Trimming left V 2 bases short and J 3 bases short, with 8 bases between.

The chain links TRBV7-7 to TRBJ2-2, with D tentatively TRBD2 (6 bases). Germline V gene lookup returns CDR1 SSHAT and CDR2 FNYEAQ (reference sequence). CDR3 length: 16 amino acids. Trimming removed 6 bases at V and 2 bases at J, with 16 bases between. CDR3 amino acids: CASRTRILSNTGELFF. The CDR3 nucleotides are TGTGCCAGCAGGACTAGGATTCTATCAAACACCGGGGAGCTGTTTTTT.

This chain links TRBV19 with TRBJ1-6, with 7 positions matching TRBD1. CDR3 length equals 16 residues. With 5 bases clipped from V and 0 bases from J, the junction kept 4 bases outside the gene matches. In germline, CDR1 is LNHDA, CDR2 SQIVND (reference sequence). In nucleotides, the CDR3 is TGTGCCAGTAGTCCGCGGGACAGCTCCTATAATTCACCCCTCCACTTT. Its protein product is CASSPRDSSYNSPLHF.

V gene TRBV5-1 combines with J gene TRBJ2-7; D is undetermined. Germline V gene sequence: CDR1 SGHRS, CDR2 YFSETQ. The V gene lost 0 bases and the J gene lost 7 bases, with 5 bases spanning the gap. The CDR3 has 11 amino acids. The CDR3 loop reads CASSLAEEQYF. The CDR3, as DNA: TGCGCCAGCAGCTTGGCCGAGGAGCAGTACTTC.

The chain has TRBV28 and TRBJ2-2; a possible D gene is TRBD1 (6 bases). Looked up from germline, CDR1 is MDHEN and CDR2 is SYDVKM. Trimming took off 3 bases at V and 4 bases at J, with 12 bases between the two ends. The CDR3 has 15 amino acids. CDR3 amino acids: CASSLPGTTTGELFF. The CDR3 DNA reads TGTGCCAGCAGTTTGCCCGGGACAACCACCGGGGAGCTGTTTTTT.

The sample holds one count of this clone. The V and J genes are TRBV3-1 (or the pseudogene TRBV3-2) and TRBJ2-3, with TRBD2 identical over 8 bases. Germline V CDR1 and CDR2: LGHDT, YNNKEL (reference sequence). V gave up 4 bases and J gave up 6 bases; unmatched junction bases: 9. CDR3 size: 15 residues. The CDR3 nucleotides are TGTGCCAGCAGCCGAGCGGGAGCGCGTATTGATACGCAGTATTTT. Encoded protein: CASSRAGARIDTQYF.

This clone was observed once. The chain employs TRBV6-5 and TRBJ1-6; no reliable D call. Germline CDR1 and CDR2: MNHEY and SVGAGI. The CDR3 is 15 residues long. Trimming took 2 bases from V and 0 from J, leaving 5 bases between them. The DNA for the CDR3 is TGTGCCAGCAGTTACCGGAGCTCCTATAATTCACCCCTCCACTTT. Its translation is CASSYRSSYNSPLHF.

The chain is built from TRBV6-5 and TRBJ1-2; D not resolved. Trimming took off 0 bases at V and 4 bases at J, with 9 bases between the two ends. The CDR3 extends over 14 amino acids. Germline lookup yields CDR1 MNHEY and CDR2 SVGAGI. CDR3 loop: CASSYSRGIYGYTF. CDR3 nucleotides: TGTGCCAGCAGTTACTCCCGGGGAATCTATGGCTACACCTTC.

The rearrangement links TRBV20-1 to TRBJ2-5, with D perhaps TRBD2 (6 bases). This CDR3 region has 13 residues. The ends were cut back, 3 bases at V and 4 bases at J, with 12 bases in the middle. Germline CDR1 reads DFQATT; CDR2 reads SNEGSKA (reference sequence). The CDR3: CSASMAGLETQYF. DNA of the CDR3: TGCAGTGCTAGTATGGCGGGACTAGAGACCCAGTACTTC.

This clone appeared once. The rearrangement joins TRBV5-5 to TRBJ1-6, with D possibly matching TRBD1 (5 bases). CDR3 size: 15 residues. Germline CDR1 and CDR2: SGHKS and YYEKEE (reference sequence). V dropped 0 bases and J dropped 5 bases, with 9 bases sitting between them. CDR3 nucleotide sequence: TGTGCCAGCAGCTTGGCCGGAGGGGATAATTCACCCCTCCACTTT. Protein product: CASSLAGGDNSPLHF.

This clone was counted once. The chain recombines TRBV6-5 with TRBJ1-6, with D perhaps TRBD1 (5 bases). Trimming took 5 bases from V and 6 from J, leaving 14 bases between them. CDR3 length: 15 residues. Germline V gene data show CDR1 as MNHEY and CDR2 as SVGAGI. The CDR3 DNA reads TGTGCCAGCAGTCGGACATCCGTAGCTAATTCACCCCTCCACTTT. Its translation is CASSRTSVANSPLHF.

This clone was counted only a few times. The chain carries TRBV2 and TRBJ1-2, with a weak D call TRBD1 (5 bases). V lost 7 bases, J lost 1 base, and 10 bases lay in between. This CDR3 has 13 residues. Germline lookup yields CDR1 SNHLY and CDR2 FYNNEI. CDR3 amino acids: CASKGLINYGYTF. CDR3 bases: TGTGCCAGCAAGGGACTGATTAACTATGGCTACACCTTC.

The rearrangement uses TRBV7-9 and TRBJ2-3; TRBD1 aligns across 10 bases. Germline trimming cut 5 bases from V and 4 bases from J; bases unmatched to any gene: 12. Germline CDR1 is SEHNR and CDR2 is FQNEAQ (reference sequence). CDR3 length: 17 residues. In DNA form, the CDR3 reads TGTGCCAGCAGCGATACCCAGGGACAGGGGAGGCCAGATACGCAGTATTTT. This codes for CASSDTQGQGRPDTQYF.

This chain uses TRBV7-2 with TRBJ2-1; 13 bases agree with TRBD2. This CDR3 spans 18 amino acids. With V trimmed by 1 base and J by 5 bases, 8 bases remained unmatched. Per the germline V gene, CDR1 is SGHTA and CDR2 is FQGNSA. CDR3 nucleotides: TGTGCCAGCAGCTTAGAGTCACTAGCGGGAGGGCTCAACAATGAGCAGTTCTTC. Translated: CASSLESLAGGLNNEQFF. The whole variable domain, remainder taken from reference TRBV7-2 and TRBJ2-1, is GAGVSQSPSNKVTEKGKDVELRCDPISGHTALYWYRQSLGQGLEFLIYFQGNSAPDKSGLPSDRFSAERTGGSVSTLTIQRTQQEDSAVYLCASSLESLAGGLNNEQFFGPGTRLTVL.

The V and J genes are TRBV5-5 and TRBJ2-7, with 8 bases lining up with TRBD1. The CDR3 extends over 15 amino acids. Trimming removed 0 bases from V and 4 bases from J; junction bases left unmatched: 6. CDR1 SGHKS and CDR2 YYEKEE come from the germline V gene (reference sequence). The CDR3, as DNA: TGTGCCAGCAGCTTGGCCTCAGGGGGCTTTTACGAGCAGTACTTC. It yields the protein CASSLASGGFYEQYF.

This clone appeared a single time. The CDR3 protein is CASSVTGATDTQYF. The CDR3 DNA sequence: TGTGCCAGCAGCGTGACAGGGGCCACAGATACGCAGTATTTT. This chain uses TRBV6-5 with TRBJ2-3; 8 bases align to TRBD1. The CDR3 has 14 residues. Unmatched junction bases numbered 4, after V lost 6 bases and J lost 2 bases. Germline V gives CDR1 MNHEY, CDR2 SVGAGI.

This clone was detected once. The V call is TRBV4-1, the J call TRBJ2-4; the D gene is possibly TRBD1 (6 bases). CDR1 is MGHRA, CDR2 YSYEKL, per germline. V lost 4 bases and J 1 base, leaving 20 bases between the germline ends. This CDR3 has 18 amino acids. The CDR3 nucleotides read TGCGCCAGCAGCCCCGACAGGCATACCGAGCTGGCCAAAAACATTCAGTACTTC. Translating gives CASSPDRHTELAKNIQYF.

This chain connects TRBV5-1 to TRBJ2-1; D is unclear. Germline-derived CDR1 and CDR2 are SGHRS and YFSETQ. Trimming shortened V by 4 bases and J by 0 bases, and 11 bases separated the two germline ends. This CDR3 has 15 amino acids. In DNA, the CDR3 is TGCGCCAGCAGCCAAAGCGCGAACTCCTACAATGAGCAGTTCTTC. Translating gives CASSQSANSYNEQFF.